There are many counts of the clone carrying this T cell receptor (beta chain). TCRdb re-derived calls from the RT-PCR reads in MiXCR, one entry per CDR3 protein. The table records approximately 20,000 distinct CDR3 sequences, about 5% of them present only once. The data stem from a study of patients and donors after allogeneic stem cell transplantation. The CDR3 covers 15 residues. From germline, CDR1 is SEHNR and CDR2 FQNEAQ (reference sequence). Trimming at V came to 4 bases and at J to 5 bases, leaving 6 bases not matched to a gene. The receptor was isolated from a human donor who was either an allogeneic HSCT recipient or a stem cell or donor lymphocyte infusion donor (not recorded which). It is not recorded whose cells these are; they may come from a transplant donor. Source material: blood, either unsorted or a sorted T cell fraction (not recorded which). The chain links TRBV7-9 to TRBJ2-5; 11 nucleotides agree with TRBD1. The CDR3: CASSYGTGGRETQYF. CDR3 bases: TGTGCCAGCAGCTACGGGACAGGGGGTAGGGAGACCCAGTACTTC.